These 14 T cell receptor beta chains came from one sample sequenced in a study of human T cells and chemical hapten exposure. TCRdb itself ran the RACE reads through MiXCR, one entry per CDR3 protein. The sample shows approximately 90,000 distinct CDR3 sequences, 25% to 35% of them seen only once. The time point is: patch test 3, about 24 weeks after DPC sensitization. Treatment indicated: therapeutic diphenylcyclopropenone sensitization with weekly scalp DPC. Sequencing was performed on whole blood, taken in connection with sensitization to the hapten diphenylcyclopropenone (DPC). These receptor sequences come from a man aged 40-50 years with alopecia areata. Some clones in this sample may be carry-over from other donors' samples.

The sample holds a few counts of this clonotype. V and J are TRBV27 and TRBJ2-6, with D perhaps matching TRBD1 (5 bases). Germline values: CDR1 MNHEY, CDR2 SMNVEV (reference sequence). V gave up 3 bases and J gave up 0 bases, with 6 bases separating them. This CDR3 is built from 15 residues. The DNA for the CDR3 is TGTGCCAGCAGTTTCGACAGCTCTGGGGCCAACGTCCTGACTTTC. Its protein product is CASSFDSSGANVLTF.

The J gene is TRBJ2-5, the V gene TRBV29-1; 7 bases agree with TRBD1. The CDR3 totals 13 residues. The V gene end was trimmed by 1 base and the J gene end by 10 bases; junction bases not matched to a gene: 9. The germline gives CDR1 SQVTM, CDR2 ANQGSEA. As DNA, the CDR3 is TGCAGCGTTGAAGTGAGACAGGGCTATTTCCAGTACTTC. This gives the protein CSVEVRQGYFQYF.

CDR3 residues: CASSSGQGWYSNQPQHF. In DNA, the CDR3 is TGTGCCAGCAGTTCAGGACAGGGATGGTATAGCAATCAGCCCCAGCATTTT. The chain is built from TRBV28 and TRBJ1-5, with TRBD1 matching 8 bases. The length of the CDR3 is 17 residues. Germline V CDR1 and CDR2: MDHEN, SYDVKM. V shed 4 bases, J shed 0 bases, and the junction held 8 bases outside the gene matches.

This clonotype was detected only a few times. The chain carries TRBV3-1 and TRBJ2-7, with 10 bases aligning to TRBD1. CDR3 size: 16 residues. V shed 4 bases, J shed 7 bases, and the junction held 13 bases outside the gene matches. Germline V CDR1 and CDR2: LGHDT, YNNKEL (reference sequence). The CDR3 DNA reads TGTGCCAGCAGCCGCGTCCGGGACAGGGGTTTTCGTGAGCAGTACTTC. As protein: CASSRVRDRGFREQYF.

The rearrangement joins TRBV2 to TRBJ2-3; no clear D gene. Germline-derived CDR1 and CDR2 are SNHLY and FYNNEI. This CDR3 region has 13 residues. V dropped 4 bases and J dropped 2 bases, with 7 bases sitting between them. CDR3 DNA sequence: TGTGCCAGCAGTGTGGAGACCACAGATACGCAGTATTTT. Encoded protein: CASSVETTDTQYF. Combining the CDR3 with reference TRBV2 and TRBJ2-3 gives the whole variable domain EPEVTQTPSHQVTQMGQEVILRCVPISNHLYFYWYRQILGQKVEFLVSFYNNEISEKSEIFDDQFSVERPDGSNFTLKIRSTKLEDSAMYFCASSVETTDTQYFGPGTRLTVL.

There are a few counts of this clonotype. This rearrangement joins TRBV7-3 to TRBJ2-5; 12 nucleotides match TRBD2. The ends lost 2 bases at V and 1 base at J; junction bases unmatched: 2. CDR1 is SGHTA, CDR2 FQGTGA, per germline. There are 16 residues in the CDR3. This chain's CDR3 is CASSLLAGGPQETQYF. In DNA, the CDR3 is TGTGCCAGCAGCTTACTAGCGGGAGGGCCCCAAGAGACCCAGTACTTC.

This clonotype was seen a single time. The rearrangement links TRBV19 to TRBJ1-5; D not certain. Germline CDR1 LNHDA, CDR2 SQIVND (reference sequence). The V gene lost 3 bases and the J gene lost 1 base, with 10 bases spanning the gap. The CDR3 spans 15 residues. The CDR3 DNA is TGTGCCAGTAGTATCATCGGTGGGAGCAATCAGCCCCAGCATTTT. The encoded protein is CASSIIGGSNQPQHF.

This clonotype has a handful of counts. The V and J genes are TRBV12-3 or TRBV12-4 and TRBJ1-1; D possibly corresponds to TRBD1 (5 bases). The CDR3 is 14 amino acids. V shed 4 bases and J shed 1 base, with 10 bases lying between them. In DNA, the CDR3 is TGTGCCAGCAGTTCGCGACAGTCGAACACTGAAGCTTTCTTT. Its translation is CASSSRQSNTEAFF.

The CDR3 DNA reads TGCGCCAGCAACTCCTACAATGAGCAGTTCTTC. Its translation: CASNSYNEQFF. The chain recombines TRBV5-1 with TRBJ2-1; no clear D gene. This CDR3 is built from 11 residues. V shed 6 bases and J shed 0 bases, with 1 base lying between them. The germline CDR1 and CDR2 sequences are SGHRS and YFSETQ.

The genes are TRBV4-1 and TRBJ1-1; no clear D gene. This CDR3 has 15 amino acids. The germline V gene encodes CDR1 MGHRA and CDR2 YSYEKL. The V and J ends lost 1 base and 0 bases respectively, with 9 bases between them. The CDR3 region has the DNA TGCGCCAGCAGCCAAGTGTCCAGCGTGAACACTGAAGCTTTCTTT. Translated, it gives CASSQVSSVNTEAFF.

V and J are TRBV10-3 and TRBJ2-7; D gene unclear. This CDR3 comprises 12 residues. The ends were cut back, 11 bases at V and 4 bases at J, with 15 bases in the middle. Germline lookup yields CDR1 ENHRY and CDR2 SYGVKD. The CDR3 region is CAPDMAQYEQYF. The CDR3 bases are TGTGCCCCTGACATGGCCCAATACGAGCAGTACTTC.

This rearrangement joins TRBV20-1 to TRBJ1-1, with 9 bases fitting TRBD1. Losses at the gene ends were 6 bases for V and 0 bases for J; bases not matched to a gene: 11. Germline CDR1 DFQATT, CDR2 SNEGSKA (reference sequence). This CDR3 contains 16 residues. Written as DNA, the CDR3 is TGCAGTGCGCATCCGGGACAGGGTTTAATGAACACTGAAGCTTTCTTT. Protein product: CSAHPGQGLMNTEAFF.

V usage is TRBV20-1 and J usage is TRBJ1-4; 9 bases map to TRBD1. Germline assignment: CDR1 DFQATT and CDR2 SNEGSKA (reference sequence). J was trimmed by 8 bases and V by 5 bases; bases with no gene match: 6. The CDR3 is 13 amino acids. The CDR3 loop is CSARDRVVEKLFF. The CDR3 DNA is TGCAGTGCTCGGGACAGGGTTGTAGAAAAACTGTTTTTT.

In its sample, this clonotype was seen a few times. The chain is built from TRBV6-6 and TRBJ2-3; unclear D gene. Trimming stripped 9 bases from V and 1 base from J, with 5 bases between. This CDR3 comprises 11 residues. Germline CDR1 MNHNY, CDR2 SVGAGI (reference sequence). In DNA, the CDR3 is TGTGCCAGTTGGGGCACAGATACGCAGTATTTT. Residues: CASWGTDTQYF.